One TCR beta chain is described in this entry. This specimen belongs to a study of PD-L1 blockade in urothelial cancer. Trimming took off 7 bases at V and 4 bases at J, with 16 bases between the two ends. The CDR3 is 14 amino acids. Germline V gives CDR1 LNHDA, CDR2 SQIVND (reference sequence). Time point described: pretreatment peripheral blood. Synthetic analogs of TCR templates were spiked into every PCR. Clones were read by immunoSEQ multiplex PCR, and TCRdb kept only the in-frame ones, dropping some. The sample has around 35,000 clones; about 80% are singletons. The sample consisted of PBMCs, taken around atezolizumab (anti-PD-L1) treatment. The TCR comes from a man aged 55 to 70 with urothelial cancer. This chain connects TRBV19 to TRBJ1-1; perhaps TRBD1 as D (6 bases). CDR3 amino acids: CASIPFRGTTEAFF. CDR3 DNA sequence: TGTGCCAGTATACCTTTCAGGGGTACCACTGAAGCTTTCTTT.